This T cell receptor beta chain was found in a study of T-cell memory formation after mild COVID-19. Looking at the study overall: Most TCR clusters belonged to a single donor.

TCRdb re-called the 5' RACE reads with MiXCR, one entry per CDR3 protein. The sample lists 200,000 to 250,000 distinct CDR3 sequences, roughly 10% seen once, with roughly 4% in the top ten. This CDR3 has 11 amino acids. Germline values: CDR1 LGHDT, CDR2 YNNKEL (reference sequence). V lost 3 bases and J lost 10, with 7 bases in between. This clonotype has only a few counts. The receptor was derived from a man in his late teens or twenties who had mild COVID-19 (a few samples of this study predate the infection). Cell type and time point are not known. The chain couples TRBV3-1 to TRBJ2-1; no reliable D call. The sequencing sample was made of PBMCs or a T cell subset sorted from them (not recorded which). The CDR3, as DNA: TGTGCCAGCAGCCAGCTTTGGGAGCAGTTCTTC. Its protein is CASSQLWEQFF.